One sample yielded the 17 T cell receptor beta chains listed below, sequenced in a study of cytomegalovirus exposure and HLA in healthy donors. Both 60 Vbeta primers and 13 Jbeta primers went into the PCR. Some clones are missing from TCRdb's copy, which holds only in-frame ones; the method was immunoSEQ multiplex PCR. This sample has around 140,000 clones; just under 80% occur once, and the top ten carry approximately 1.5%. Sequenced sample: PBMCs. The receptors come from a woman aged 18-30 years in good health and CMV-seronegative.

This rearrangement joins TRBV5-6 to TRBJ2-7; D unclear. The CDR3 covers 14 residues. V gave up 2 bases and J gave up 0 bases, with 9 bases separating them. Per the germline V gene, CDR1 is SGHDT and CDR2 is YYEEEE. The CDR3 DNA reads TGTGCCAGCAGCTTATTAGCAAGCTCCTACGAGCAGTACTTC. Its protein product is CASSLLASSYEQYF.

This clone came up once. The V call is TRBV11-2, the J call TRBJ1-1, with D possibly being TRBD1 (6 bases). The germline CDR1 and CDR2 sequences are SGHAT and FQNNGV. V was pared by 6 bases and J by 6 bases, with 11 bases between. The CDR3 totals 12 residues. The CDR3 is CASSDRTSEAFF. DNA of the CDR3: TGTGCCAGCAGTGACAGGACCTCTGAAGCTTTCTTT.

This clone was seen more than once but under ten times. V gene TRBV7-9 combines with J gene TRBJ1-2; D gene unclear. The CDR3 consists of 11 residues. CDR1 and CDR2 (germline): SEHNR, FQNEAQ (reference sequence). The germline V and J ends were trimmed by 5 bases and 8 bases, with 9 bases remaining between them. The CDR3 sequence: CASSQSGGYTF. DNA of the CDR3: TGTGCCAGCAGCCAGTCGGGGGGCTACACCTTC.

Here the CDR3 reads CASSHPPGTAYGNTIYF. Written as DNA, the CDR3 is TGTGCCAGTAGCCACCCACCCGGGACAGCCTACGGAAACACCATATATTTT. J is TRBJ1-3 and V is TRBV19, with 7 nucleotides matching TRBD1. From germline, CDR1 is LNHDA and CDR2 SQIVND (reference sequence). Trimming took 6 bases from V and 4 from J; bases not matched to a gene: 15. This CDR3 region has 17 residues.

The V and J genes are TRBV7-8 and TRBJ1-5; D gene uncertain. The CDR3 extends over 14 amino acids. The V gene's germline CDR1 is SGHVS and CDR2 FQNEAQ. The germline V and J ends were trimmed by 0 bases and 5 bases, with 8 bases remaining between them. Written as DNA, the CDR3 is TGTGCCAGCAGCTTAGCTGGGCCCTATCAGCCCCAGCATTTT. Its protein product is CASSLAGPYQPQHF.

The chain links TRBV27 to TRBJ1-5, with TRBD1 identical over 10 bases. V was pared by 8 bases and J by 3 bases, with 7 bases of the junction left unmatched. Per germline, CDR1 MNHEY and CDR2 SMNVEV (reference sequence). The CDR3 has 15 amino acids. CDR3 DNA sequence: TGTGCCAGCGGGCGACAGGGGGCTGCCAATCAGCCCCAGCATTTT. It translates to CASGRQGAANQPQHF.

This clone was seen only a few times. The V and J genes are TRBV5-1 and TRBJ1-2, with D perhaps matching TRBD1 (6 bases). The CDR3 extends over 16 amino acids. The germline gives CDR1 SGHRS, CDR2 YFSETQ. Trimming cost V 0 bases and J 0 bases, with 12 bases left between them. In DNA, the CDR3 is TGCGCCAGCAGCTTGGGGACAGCAAGCTCTAACTATGGCTACACCTTC. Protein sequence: CASSLGTASSNYGYTF.

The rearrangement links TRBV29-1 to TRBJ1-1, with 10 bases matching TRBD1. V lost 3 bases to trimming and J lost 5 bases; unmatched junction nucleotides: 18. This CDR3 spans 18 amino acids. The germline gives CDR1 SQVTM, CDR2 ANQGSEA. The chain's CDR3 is CSVDPTPRDRGQRTEAFF. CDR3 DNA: TGCAGCGTTGATCCCACCCCCCGCGACAGGGGGCAGAGGACTGAAGCTTTCTTT.

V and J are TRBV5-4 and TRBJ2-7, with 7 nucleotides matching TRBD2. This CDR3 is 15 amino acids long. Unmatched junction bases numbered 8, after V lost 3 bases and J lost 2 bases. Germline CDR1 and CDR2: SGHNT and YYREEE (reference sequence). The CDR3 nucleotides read TGTGCCAGCAGCTCCTATGACGGGAGGACCTACGAGCAGTACTTC. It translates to CASSSYDGRTYEQYF.

Written as DNA, the CDR3 is TGCGCCAGCAGCGGTCTGGACGGGCGGGGAAACTACGAGCAGTACTTC. Residues: CASSGLDGRGNYEQYF. The chain has TRBV10-1 and TRBJ2-7, with a possible D match to TRBD2 (6 bases). CDR1 is WNHNN, CDR2 SYGVQD, per germline (reference sequence). The CDR3 totals 16 residues. The germline V and J ends were trimmed by 6 bases and 3 bases, with 21 bases remaining between them.

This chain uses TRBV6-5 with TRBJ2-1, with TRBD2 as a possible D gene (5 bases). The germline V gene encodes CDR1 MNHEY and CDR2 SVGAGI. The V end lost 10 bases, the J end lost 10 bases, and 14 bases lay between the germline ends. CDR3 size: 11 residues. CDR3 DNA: TGTGCCACCCTTCATGGACTCGAGCAGTTCTTC. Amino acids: CATLHGLEQFF.

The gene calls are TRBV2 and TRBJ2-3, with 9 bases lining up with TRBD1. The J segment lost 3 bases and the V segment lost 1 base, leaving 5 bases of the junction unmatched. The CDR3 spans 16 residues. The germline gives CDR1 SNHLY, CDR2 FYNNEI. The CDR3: CASSEGGQGPTDTQYF. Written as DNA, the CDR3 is TGTGCCAGCAGTGAAGGGGGACAGGGTCCGACAGATACGCAGTATTTT. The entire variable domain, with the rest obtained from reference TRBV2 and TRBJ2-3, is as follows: EPEVTQTPSHQVTQMGQEVILRCVPISNHLYFYWYRQILGQKVEFLVSFYNNEISEKSEIFDDQFSVERPDGSNFTLKIRSTKLEDSAMYFCASSEGGQGPTDTQYFGPGTRLTVL.

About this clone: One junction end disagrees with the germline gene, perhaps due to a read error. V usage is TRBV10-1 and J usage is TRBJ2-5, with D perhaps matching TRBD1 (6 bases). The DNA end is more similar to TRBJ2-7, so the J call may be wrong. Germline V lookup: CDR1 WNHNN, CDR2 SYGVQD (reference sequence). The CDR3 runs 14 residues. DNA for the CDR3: TGCGCCAGCAGTGAGGGCAGGGGCTCCAACGAGCAGTACTTC. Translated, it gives CASSEGRGSNEQYF.

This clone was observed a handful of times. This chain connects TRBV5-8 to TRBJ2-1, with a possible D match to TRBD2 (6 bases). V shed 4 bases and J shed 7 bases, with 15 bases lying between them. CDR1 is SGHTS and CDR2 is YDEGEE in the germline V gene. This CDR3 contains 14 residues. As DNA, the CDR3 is TGTGCCAGCAGCCCCGGGACTCCCCGGAATGAGCAGTTCTTC. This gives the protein CASSPGTPRNEQFF.

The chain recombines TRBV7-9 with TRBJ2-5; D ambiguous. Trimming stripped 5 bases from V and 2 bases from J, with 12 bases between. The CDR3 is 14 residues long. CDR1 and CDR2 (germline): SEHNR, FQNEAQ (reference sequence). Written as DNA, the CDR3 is TGTGCCAGCAGCCGGAACCTAGGACAAGAGACCCAGTACTTC. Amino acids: CASSRNLGQETQYF.

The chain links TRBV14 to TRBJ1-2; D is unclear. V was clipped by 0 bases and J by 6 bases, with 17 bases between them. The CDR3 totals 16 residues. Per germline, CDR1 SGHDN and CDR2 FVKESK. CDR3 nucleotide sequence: TGTGCCAGCAGCCAAGATAGAAGGGCGGGGATCCATGGCTACACCTTC. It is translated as CASSQDRRAGIHGYTF.

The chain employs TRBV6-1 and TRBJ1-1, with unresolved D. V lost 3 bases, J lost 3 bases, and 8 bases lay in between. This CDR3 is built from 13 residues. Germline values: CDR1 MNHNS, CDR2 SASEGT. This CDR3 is CASSDGRYTEAFF. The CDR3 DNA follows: TGTGCCAGCAGTGACGGGAGATACACTGAAGCTTTCTTT.